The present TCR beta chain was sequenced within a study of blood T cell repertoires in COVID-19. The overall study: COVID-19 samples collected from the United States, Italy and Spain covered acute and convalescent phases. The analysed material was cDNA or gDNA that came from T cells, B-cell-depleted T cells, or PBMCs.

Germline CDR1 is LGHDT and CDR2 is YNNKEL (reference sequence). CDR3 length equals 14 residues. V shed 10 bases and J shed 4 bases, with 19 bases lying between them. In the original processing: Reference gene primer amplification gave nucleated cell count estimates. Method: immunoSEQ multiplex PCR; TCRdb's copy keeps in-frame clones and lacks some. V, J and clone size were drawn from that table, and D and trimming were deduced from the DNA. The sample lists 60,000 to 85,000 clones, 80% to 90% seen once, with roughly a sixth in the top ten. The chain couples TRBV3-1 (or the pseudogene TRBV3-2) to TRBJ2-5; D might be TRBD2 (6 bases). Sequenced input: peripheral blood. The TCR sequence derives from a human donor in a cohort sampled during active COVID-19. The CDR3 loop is CATGSGTYTETQYF. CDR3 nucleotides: TGTGCCACCGGATCTGGGACTTATACAGAGACCCAGTACTTC.